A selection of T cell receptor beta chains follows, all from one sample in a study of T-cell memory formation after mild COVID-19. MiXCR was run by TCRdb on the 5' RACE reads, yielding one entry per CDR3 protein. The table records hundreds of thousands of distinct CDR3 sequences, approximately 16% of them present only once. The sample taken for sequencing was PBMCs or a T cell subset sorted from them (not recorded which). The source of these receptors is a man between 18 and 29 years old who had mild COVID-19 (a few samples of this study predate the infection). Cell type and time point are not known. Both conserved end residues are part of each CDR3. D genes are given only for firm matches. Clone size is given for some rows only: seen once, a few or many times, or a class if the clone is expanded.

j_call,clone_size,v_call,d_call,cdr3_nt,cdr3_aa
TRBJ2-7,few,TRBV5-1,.,TGCGCCAGCAGGGGTATCTACGAGCAGTACTTC,CASRGIYEQYF
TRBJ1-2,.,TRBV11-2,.,TGTGCCAGCAGCCCGACCGGGTTCCCCTATGGCTACACCTTC,CASSPTGFPYGYTF
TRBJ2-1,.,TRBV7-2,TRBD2,TGTGCCAGCAGCTTGGGTGAGCGGGGGATCCAGCAGTTCTTC,CASSLGERGIQQFF
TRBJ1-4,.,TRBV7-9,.,TGTGCCAGCAGCTCCCGGGTCACAAATGAAAAACTGTTTTTT,CASSSRVTNEKLFF
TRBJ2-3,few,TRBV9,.,TGTGCCAGCAGCGTAGACCCCGCGACAGCGCCCCCGGGAGATACGCAGTATTTT,CASSVDPATAPPGDTQYF
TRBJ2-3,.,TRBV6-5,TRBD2,TGTGCCAGCAGTCCCTCACTACTAGCGGGGGGCGGGGATACGCAGTATTTT,CASSPSLLAGGGDTQYF
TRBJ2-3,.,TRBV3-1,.,TGTGCCAAAACCTGGCGGGGAGAAACAGATACGCAGTATTTT,CAKTWRGETDTQYF
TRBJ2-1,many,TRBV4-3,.,TGCGCCAGCAGCCACCGAGGCTCCTACAATGAGCAGTTCTTC,CASSHRGSYNEQFF
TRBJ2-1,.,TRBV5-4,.,TGTGCCAGCAGCTACGGGACTGGGAGGTTCTTC,CASSYGTGRFF
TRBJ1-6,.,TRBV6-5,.,TGTGCCAGCAGCAGGACAGCGAGCTCCTATAATTCACCCCTCCACTTT,CASSRTASSYNSPLHF
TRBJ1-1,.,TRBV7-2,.,TGTGCCAGCAGCGCCCAGGCAAACACTGAAGCTTTCTTT,CASSAQANTEAFF
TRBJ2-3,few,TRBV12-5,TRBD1,TGTGCTAGCCGGGACAGGGTAACAGATACGCAGTATTTT,CASRDRVTDTQYF
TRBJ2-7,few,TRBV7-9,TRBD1,TGTGCCAGCAGCTTAGCGCTCAGGACAGGGCCCAACGAGCAGTACTTC,CASSLALRTGPNEQYF
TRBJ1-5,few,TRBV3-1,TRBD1,TGTGCCAGCAGCCGGGGACAGCAGGTCAATCAGCCCCAGCATTTT,CASSRGQQVNQPQHF
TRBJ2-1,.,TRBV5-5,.,TGTGCCAGCAGCCGACTCCGGGACCGAGGGATGGAGCAGTTCTTC,CASSRLRDRGMEQFF